One and the same sample provided the 5 T cell receptor beta chains below, sequenced in a study of blood T cell repertoires in COVID-19 (dated by TCRdb to about 2020). Library preparation used the immunoSEQ multiplex PCR assay. Imported from immuneACCESS, the table was reduced by TCRdb to in-frame sequences with V and J called. These copies leave out some clones; in studies compared against another copy, an unresolved V gene accounts for under half, and the cause of the remainder is not known. The sample records about 190,000 clones, around three quarters of which are singletons. About a sixth of the sample goes to the ten largest clones. The sequenced material came from PBMCs or T cells enriched from blood (not recorded which). These receptors came from a woman aged 45-59 years with acute COVID-19.

This rearrangement joins TRBV10-3 to TRBJ1-1; D is possibly TRBD1 (5 bases). Germline CDR1 reads ENHRY; CDR2 reads SYGVKD. The CDR3 consists of 14 residues. V was shortened by 7 bases and J by 4 bases, with 16 bases between the two germline ends. The CDR3 sequence is CAINGLGGGTEAFF. The CDR3 bases are TGTGCCATCAACGGGCTGGGCGGGGGCACTGAAGCTTTCTTT.

This CDR3 is CASGPLMEGSEAFF. CDR3 sequence (DNA): TGTGCTAGTGGTCCGCTGATGGAGGGCTCCGAAGCTTTCTTT. This chain connects TRBV12-5 to TRBJ1-1; D is uncertain. Trimming removed 5 bases from V and 8 bases from J, with 18 bases in between. Germline lookup yields CDR1 LGHNT and CDR2 FRNRAP. CDR3 length: 14 residues.

The chain couples TRBV6-4 to TRBJ1-2; D is perhaps TRBD1 (6 bases). The CDR3 extends over 14 amino acids. V lost 0 bases and J lost 8, with 13 bases in between. Germline V gene lookup returns CDR1 MRHNA and CDR2 SNTAGT. DNA of the CDR3: TGTGCCAGCAGTGACTCGGGGGCCGTGTCGGGCTACACCTTC. Its protein is CASSDSGAVSGYTF.

This chain joins TRBV4-2 and TRBJ1-6; maybe TRBD1 (5 bases). Trimming stripped 3 bases from V and 8 bases from J, with 17 bases between. This CDR3 region has 16 residues. Germline CDR1 reads LGHNA; CDR2 reads YNFKEQ. CDR3 DNA: TGTGCCAGCAGCCAGTCGCGTGGGGGGGGTTATTCACCCCTCCACTTT. This translates into CASSQSRGGGYSPLHF.

The chain combines TRBV5-1 with TRBJ2-3; no clear D gene. Germline loops: CDR1 SGHRS, CDR2 YFSETQ. The CDR3 contains 14 residues. The V end lost 1 base, the J end lost 3 bases, and 9 bases lay between the germline ends. CDR3 nucleotides: TGCGCCAGCAGCTTGAGCCTACTTACAGATACGCAGTATTTT. Residues: CASSLSLLTDTQYF. Based on the CDR3 plus reference TRBV5-1 and TRBJ2-3, the full variable domain is KAGVTQTPRYLIKTRGQQVTLSCSPISGHRSVSWYQQTPGQGLQFLFEYFSETQRNKGNFPGRFSGRQFSNSRSEMNVSTLELGDSALYLCASSLSLLTDTQYFGPGTRLTVL.